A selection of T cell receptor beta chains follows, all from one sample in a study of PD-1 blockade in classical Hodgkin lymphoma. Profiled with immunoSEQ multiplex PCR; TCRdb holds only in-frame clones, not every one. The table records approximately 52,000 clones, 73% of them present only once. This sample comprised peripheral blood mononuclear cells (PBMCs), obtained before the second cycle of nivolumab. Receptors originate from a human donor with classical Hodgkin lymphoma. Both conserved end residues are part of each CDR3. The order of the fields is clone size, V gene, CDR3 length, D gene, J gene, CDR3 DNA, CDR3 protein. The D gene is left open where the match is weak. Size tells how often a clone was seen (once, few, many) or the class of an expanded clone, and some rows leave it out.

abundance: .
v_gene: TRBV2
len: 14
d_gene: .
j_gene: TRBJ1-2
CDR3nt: TGTGCCAGCAGTGAAGCACGCCAGGACTATGGCTACACCTTC
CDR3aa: CASSEARQDYGYTF

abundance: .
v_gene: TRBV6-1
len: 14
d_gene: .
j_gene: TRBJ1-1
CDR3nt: TGTGCCAGCAGTGCGGCAGCTCCGAACACTGAAGCTTTCTTT
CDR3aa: CASSAAAPNTEAFF

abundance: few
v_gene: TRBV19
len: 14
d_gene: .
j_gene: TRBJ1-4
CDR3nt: TGTGCCAGTAGTTTTGGGTCTACTAATGAAAAACTGTTTTTT
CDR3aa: CASSFGSTNEKLFF

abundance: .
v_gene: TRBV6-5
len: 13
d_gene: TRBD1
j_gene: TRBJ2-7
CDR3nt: TGTGCCAGCATGGACAGGGGTTCCTACGAGCAGTACTTC
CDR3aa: CASMDRGSYEQYF

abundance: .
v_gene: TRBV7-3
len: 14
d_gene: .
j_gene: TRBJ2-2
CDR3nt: TGTGCCAGCAGCTTCTCACCAATCACCGGGGAGCTGTTTTTT
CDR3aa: CASSFSPITGELFF

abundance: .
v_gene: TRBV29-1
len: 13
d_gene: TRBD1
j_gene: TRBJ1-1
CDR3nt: TGCAGCGTTGTGGGACAGGGATACACTGAAGCTTTCTTT
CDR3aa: CSVVGQGYTEAFF

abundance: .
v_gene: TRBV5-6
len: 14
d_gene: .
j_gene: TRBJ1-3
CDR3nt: TGTGCCAGCAGCTTTCAGTTCTCTGGAAACACCATATATTTT
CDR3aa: CASSFQFSGNTIYF

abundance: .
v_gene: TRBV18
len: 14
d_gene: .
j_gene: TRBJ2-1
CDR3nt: TGTGCCAGCTCTCGTCCGGGACCCACCAATGAGCAGTTCTTC
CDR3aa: CASSRPGPTNEQFF

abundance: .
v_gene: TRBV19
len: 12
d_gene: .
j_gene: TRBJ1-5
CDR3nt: TGTGCCAGTAGTATTCGCAATCAGCCCCAGCATTTT
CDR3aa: CASSIRNQPQHF

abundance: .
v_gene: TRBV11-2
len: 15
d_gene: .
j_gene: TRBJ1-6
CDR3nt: TGTGCCAGCAGCGGCAAGGCAGGTGGTAATTCACCCCTCCACTTT
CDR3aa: CASSGKAGGNSPLHF

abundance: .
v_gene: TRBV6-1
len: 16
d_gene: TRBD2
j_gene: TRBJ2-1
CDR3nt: TGTGCCAGCAGTGCCGAATTTCCTAGCGGGGTCAATGAGCAGTTCTTC
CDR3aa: CASSAEFPSGVNEQFF

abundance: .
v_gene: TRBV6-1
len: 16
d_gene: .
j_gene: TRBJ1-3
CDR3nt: TGTGCCAGCAGTGAAAATGTAGGTACCTCTGGAAACACCATATATTTT
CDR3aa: CASSENVGTSGNTIYF

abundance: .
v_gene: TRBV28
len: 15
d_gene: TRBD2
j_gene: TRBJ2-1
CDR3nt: TGTGCCAGCAACCCAGCGGGAGGGCCTTACAATGAGCAGTTCTTC
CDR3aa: CASNPAGGPYNEQFF

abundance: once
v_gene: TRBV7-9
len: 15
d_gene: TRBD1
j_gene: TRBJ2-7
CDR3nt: TGTGCCAGCAGCCGGACAGGGGCTCTGATCTACGAGCAGTACTTC
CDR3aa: CASSRTGALIYEQYF

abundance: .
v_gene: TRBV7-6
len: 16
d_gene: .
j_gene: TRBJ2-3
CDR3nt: TGTGCCAGCAGCTTAGTCCCCGGGACATTTACAGATACGCAGTATTTT
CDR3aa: CASSLVPGTFTDTQYF